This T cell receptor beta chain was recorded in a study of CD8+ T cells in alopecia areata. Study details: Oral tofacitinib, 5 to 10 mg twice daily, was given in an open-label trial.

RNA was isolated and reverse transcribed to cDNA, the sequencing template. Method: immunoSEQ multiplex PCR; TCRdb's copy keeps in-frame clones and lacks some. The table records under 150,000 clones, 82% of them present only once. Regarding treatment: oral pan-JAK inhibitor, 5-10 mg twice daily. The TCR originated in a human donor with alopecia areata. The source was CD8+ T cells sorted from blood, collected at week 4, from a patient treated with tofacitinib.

This CDR3 is CASSWLAGGPNEQFF. CDR3 coding DNA: TGTGCCAGCAGCTGGCTAGCGGGGGGGCCAAATGAGCAGTTCTTC. V gene TRBV7-9 combines with J gene TRBJ2-1; 12 positions match TRBD2. Unmatched junction bases numbered 5, after V lost 4 bases and J lost 7 bases. The CDR3 loop spans 15 amino acids. CDR1 SEHNR and CDR2 FQNEAQ come from the germline V gene (reference sequence). Combining the CDR3 with reference TRBV7-9 and TRBJ2-1 gives the whole variable domain DTGVSQNPRHKITKRGQNVTFRCDPISEHNRLYWYRQTLGQGPEFLTYFQNEAQLEKSRLLSDRFSAERPKGSFSTLEIQRTEQGDSAMYLCASSWLAGGPNEQFFGPGTRLTVL.